This T cell receptor beta chain emerged from a study of neurological immune-mediated disorders. Germline V CDR1 and CDR2: MNHEY, SVGEGT. This CDR3 is built from 15 residues. Trimming left V 6 bases short and J 8 bases short, with 22 bases between. Each TCR transcript was tagged with a 10-nucleotide random UMI during 5'RACE. TCRdb passed the 5' RACE reads through MiXCR, listing each CDR3 protein once. The sample comprises more than 75,000 distinct CDR3 sequences, around 4% of which are singletons, and roughly 5.6% rests with the top ten. Described time point: longitudinal time-point 3. The study built unsorted libraries from 2 million PBMCs kept at -80 C. This clonotype was seen at least ten times. The antigen is unknown. Whole-study results and caveats: Falling below healthy controls, multiple sclerosis showed the least TCR clonal expansion, while HTLV-1-associated myelopathy showed the most.

This chain uses TRBV6-2 or TRBV6-3 with TRBJ1-2, with no clear D. The sequenced material came from PBMCs. The TCR sequence derives from a woman aged 60-70 years with multiple sclerosis. The CDR3 DNA reads as TGTGCCAGCAGCCCCAACACTTCCGGGAAAAGAGGCTACACCTTC. Its translation is CASSPNTSGKRGYTF.